This T cell receptor (beta chain) was identified during a study of blood T cell repertoires in COVID-19. Recruits, aged about 18 to 90 years, lived in 20 to 30 US areas. With 0 bases removed from V and 5 bases from J, the gap between germline ends came to 10 bases. CDR1 is GTSNPN and CDR2 is SVGIG in the germline V gene (reference sequence). The CDR3 is made up of 13 amino acids. Source study methods: It was from reference gene primer amplification that nucleated cell counts were estimated. Data came from immunoSEQ multiplex PCR; TCRdb stores just in-frame clones and leaves some out. Clone size and the V and J calls come from that table; the DNA yielded D and trimming. The sample records about 210,000 clones, around 88% being singletons.

The gene calls are TRBV30 and TRBJ2-5, with a weak D call TRBD1 (6 bases). The sequence was collected from a woman aged 40 to 55 with acute COVID-19. The sequenced material came from PBMCs or T cells enriched from blood (not recorded which). The CDR3 DNA is TGTGCCTGGAGTGTGTGGGGGCTGGAGACCCAGTACTTC. Protein: CAWSVWGLETQYF.